This is a list of T cell receptor beta chains from one sample in a study of a mutant IDH1 vaccine in newly diagnosed glioma. The antigens for these receptors are not known. This table comes from immunoSEQ multiplex PCR, and its TCRdb copy is limited to in-frame clones, with some not included. The sample includes some 50,000 clones, roughly 83% of them seen just once. The source was PBMCs, collected from a glioma patient whose treatment included an IDH1 peptide vaccine. The receptors originated from a woman in her thirties with glioma. Some clones in this sample may be carry-over from other donors' samples. CDR3s include the opening cysteine and the closing phenylalanine or tryptophan. A D gene is named only where the DNA matches it firmly. Some rows mark clone size as missing; the rest say once, few, many or name a class of expanded clone.

j_call d_call clone_size v_call cdr3_aa cdr3_nt
TRBJ2-7 TRBD1 NA TRBV7-9 CASSRQGIVHEQYF TGTGCCAGCAGCCGACAGGGAATCGTCCACGAGCAGTACTTC
TRBJ2-3 NA NA TRBV27 CASSPFTASTDTQYF TGTGCCAGCAGCCCCTTCACCGCTAGCACAGATACGCAGTATTTT
TRBJ1-2 NA NA TRBV9 CASSVGSGEDGYTF TGTGCCAGCAGCGTAGGGTCAGGGGAGGATGGCTACACCTTC
TRBJ1-1 NA NA TRBV7-9 CASSFSGTNTEAFF TGTGCCAGCAGCTTTTCCGGGACGAACACTGAAGCTTTCTTT
TRBJ2-7 NA NA TRBV29-1 CSVEDLRTGGSYEQYF TGCAGCGTTGAAGACCTCCGTACTGGGGGCTCCTACGAGCAGTACTTC
TRBJ2-3 TRBD2 once TRBV6-5 CASGRAGIDTQYF TGTGCCAGCGGGAGGGCCGGCATAGATACGCAGTATTTT
TRBJ2-4 TRBD1 NA TRBV4-1 CASSRGDREKAKNIQYF TGCGCCAGCAGCCGAGGCGACAGGGAGAAAGCCAAAAACATTCAGTACTTC
TRBJ2-7 NA NA TRBV30 CAWSVGGGAYEQYF TGTGCCTGGAGTGTAGGGGGGGGCGCCTACGAGCAGTACTTC
TRBJ1-1 NA few TRBV19 CASSIRDWNTEAFF TGTGCCAGTAGTATCAGGGATTGGAACACTGAAGCTTTCTTT
TRBJ2-1 NA NA TRBV4-1 CASSQGGSVSNEQFF TGCGCCAGCAGCCAGGGGGGTTCGGTTAGCAATGAGCAGTTCTTC
TRBJ1-1 NA NA TRBV6-1 CASSKQPDTEAFF TGTGCCAGCAGTAAACAGCCCGACACTGAAGCTTTCTTT
TRBJ1-5 TRBD1 few TRBV5-5 CASSLDDRVHF TGTGCCAGCAGCTTGGACGACAGGGTGCATTTT
TRBJ1-5 NA NA TRBV4-2 CASSQDINSNQPQHF TGTGCCAGCAGCCAAGACATTAATAGCAATCAGCCCCAGCATTTT
TRBJ2-5 NA NA TRBV6-4 CASSDPKGTQYF TGTGCCAGCAGTGACCCCAAAGGGACCCAGTACTTC
TRBJ1-5 NA NA TRBV19 CASQPGVGNQPQHF TGTGCCAGTCAACCGGGGGTAGGGAATCAGCCCCAGCATTTT
TRBJ2-5 NA NA TRBV9 CASSFQTSEWSIETQYF TGTGCCAGCAGCTTTCAGACTAGTGAGTGGAGCATTGAGACCCAGTACTTC
TRBJ1-2 TRBD1 NA TRBV2 CASSGLTGGRNYGYTF TGTGCCAGCAGTGGTCTGACAGGGGGTAGGAACTATGGCTACACCTTC
TRBJ2-1 TRBD2 NA TRBV9 CASSPSSGFYNEQFF TGTGCCAGCAGCCCTTCTAGCGGTTTTTACAATGAGCAGTTCTTC
TRBJ1-2 TRBD1 medium-sized TRBV6-5 CASSSDRVSGYTF TGTGCCAGCAGTTCCGACAGGGTGAGCGGCTACACCTTC
TRBJ2-2 NA NA TRBV11-2 CASSLVRGSTGELFF TGTGCCAGCAGCTTAGTCAGGGGTAGCACCGGGGAGCTGTTTTTT
TRBJ1-5 NA NA TRBV7-9 CASTLYGGDQPQHF TGTGCCAGCACCCTGTATGGGGGGGATCAGCCCCAGCATTTT
TRBJ1-1 NA once TRBV7-6 CASSTRTAQGPAEAFF TGTGCCAGCAGCACCCGGACGGCTCAAGGGCCGGCTGAAGCTTTCTTT
TRBJ1-1 NA NA TRBV7-9 CASSVQVPEAFF TGTGCCAGCAGCGTACAGGTTCCTGAAGCTTTCTTT